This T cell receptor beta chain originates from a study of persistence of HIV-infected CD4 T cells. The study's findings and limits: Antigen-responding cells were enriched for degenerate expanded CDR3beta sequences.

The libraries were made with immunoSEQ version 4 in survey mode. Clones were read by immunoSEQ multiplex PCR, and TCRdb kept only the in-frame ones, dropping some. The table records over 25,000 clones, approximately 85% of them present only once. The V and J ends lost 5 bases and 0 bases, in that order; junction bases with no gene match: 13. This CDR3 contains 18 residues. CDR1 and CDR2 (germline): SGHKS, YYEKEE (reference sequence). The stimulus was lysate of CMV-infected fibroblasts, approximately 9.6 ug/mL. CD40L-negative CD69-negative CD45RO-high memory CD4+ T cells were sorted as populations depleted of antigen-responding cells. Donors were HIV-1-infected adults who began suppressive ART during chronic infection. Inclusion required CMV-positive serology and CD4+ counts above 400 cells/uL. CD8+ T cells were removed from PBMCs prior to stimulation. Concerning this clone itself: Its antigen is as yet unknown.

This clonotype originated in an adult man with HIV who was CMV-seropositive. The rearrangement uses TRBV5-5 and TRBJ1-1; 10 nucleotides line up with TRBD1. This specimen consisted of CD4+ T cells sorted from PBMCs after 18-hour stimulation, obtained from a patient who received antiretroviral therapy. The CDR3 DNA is TGTGCCAGCAGGAGAACGCCGGGACAGGGGCTTCTGAACACTGAAGCTTTCTTT. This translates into CASRRTPGQGLLNTEAFF.